Sequencing of this T cell receptor (beta chain) was carried out in a study of beta chain features in type 1 diabetes. Findings of the study overall: Amplification by PCR could prefer shorter templates, with the same effect in patients and controls. Type 1 diabetes patients had moderately but significantly shorter TCRB CDR3s in all four CD4+ subsets. Naive, central memory and regulatory TCRB repertoires appeared more similar among patients than healthy donors.

All of the isolated RNA was reverse transcribed, so expressed TCRB transcripts were sequenced. Sequencing was performed with immunoSEQ multiplex PCR; in TCRdb, only in-frame clones are kept and a portion is missing. This sample carries 150,000 to 200,000 clones, approximately 10% of them seen once, and the ten largest clones take 0.7%. This clone has a handful of counts. What it binds is unknown. Each of the CD4+ naive, central memory, regulatory and stem cell-like memory populations was sorted via CD45RO/CCR7/CD25/CD127/CD95/CD27. CDR1 and CDR2 from the germline V gene are SNHLY and FYNNEI. V was trimmed by 8 bases and J by 6 bases, leaving 10 bases between them. This CDR3 has 11 residues.

This TCR came from a woman in her 30s with type 1 diabetes. Specimen: central memory CD4+ T cells from blood. The J gene is TRBJ1-2, the V gene TRBV2; no clear D. The CDR3 DNA is TGTGCCAGCCGCCGGTTTAATGGCTACACCTTC. This gives the protein CASRRFNGYTF.